A selection of T cell receptor beta chains follows, all from one sample in a study of Graves' ophthalmopathy and Graves' hyperthyroidism. TCRdb ran MiXCR on the multiplex PCR reads and lists one entry per CDR3 protein. The sample has some 150,000 distinct CDR3 sequences, roughly two fifths seen once. Source material: peripheral blood. Source of these receptors: a man aged 25 to 40 with Graves' ophthalmopathy. CDR3s include the opening cysteine and the closing phenylalanine or tryptophan. D genes are given only for firm matches. Some rows have no size entry. The others give once, few or many, or a class for an expanded clone.

d_gene,j_gene,abundance,v_gene,CDR3nt,CDR3aa
.,TRBJ1-2,many,TRBV30,TGTGCCTGGAAGGGCAAGACGGTAGCCTCGTCTGGCTACACCTTC,CAWKGKTVASSGYTF
.,TRBJ1-5,many,TRBV29-1,TGCAGCGTTGGGAACAGGGGCAATCAGCCCCAGCATTTT,CSVGNRGNQPQHF
.,TRBJ1-6,many,TRBV5-1,TGCGCCAGCAGCTTGTATGGGGAGACTAATTCACCCCTCCACTTT,CASSLYGETNSPLHF
.,TRBJ1-5,many,TRBV6-2/TRBV6-3,TGTGCCAGCAGTTACGAGGGGGATAGCAATCAGCCCCAGCATTTT,CASSYEGDSNQPQHF
TRBD1,TRBJ2-5,.,TRBV7-8,TGTGCCAGCATTGGGACAGGGGTCAGAGAGACCCAGTACTTC,CASIGTGVRETQYF
TRBD1,TRBJ2-2,many,TRBV5-1,TGCGCCAGCAGCTTGGACGGGACAGGGAGTTCCGGGGAGCTGTTTTTT,CASSLDGTGSSGELFF
.,TRBJ2-7,many,TRBV28,TGTGCCAGCCGGGAAGGAGGGGAGCAGTACTTC,CASREGGEQYF
TRBD2,TRBJ2-7,many,TRBV12-3/TRBV12-4,TGTGCCAGCAGTTTGACTAGCGGACCCTACGAGCAGTACTTC,CASSLTSGPYEQYF
TRBD1,TRBJ1-1,many,TRBV4-3,TGCGCCAGCAGCCAAGACAGGGGGATCCCTGAAACTGAAGCTTTCTTT,CASSQDRGIPETEAFF
.,TRBJ2-7,many,TRBV4-2,TGTGCCAGCAGCCACAGAACTAGCAACTACGAGCAGTACTTC,CASSHRTSNYEQYF
TRBD2,TRBJ2-7,.,TRBV20-1,TGCAGTGCTAGCCTCGGACTAGCGGACTACGAGCAGTACTTC,CSASLGLADYEQYF
.,TRBJ1-5,many,TRBV2,TGTGCCAGCAGTGACAGGGTATCGAATCAGCCCCAGCATTTT,CASSDRVSNQPQHF
.,TRBJ1-2,.,TRBV6-1,TGTGCCAGCAGTGAAGCGGGCGGGAACTATGGCTACACCTTC,CASSEAGGNYGYTF
.,TRBJ2-7,.,TRBV28,TGTGCCAGCAGTTTATTGAGGGGGGCCTACGAGCAGTACTTC,CASSLLRGAYEQYF
.,TRBJ2-2,many,TRBV6-2/TRBV6-3,TGTGCCAGCAGCTCATGGGTGCACACCGGGGAGCTGTTTTTT,CASSSWVHTGELFF
TRBD2,TRBJ2-7,many,TRBV7-8,TGTGCCAGCAGCCCACGGTACGGGGGGGAGGCCTACGAGCAGTACTTC,CASSPRYGGEAYEQYF
.,TRBJ2-7,many,TRBV6-1,TGTGCCAGCAATCCATTTAGGGTCAGCCGTCACGAGCAGTACTTC,CASNPFRVSRHEQYF
TRBD1,TRBJ1-5,many,TRBV6-2/TRBV6-3,TGTGCCAGCAGATATCGGGACAGCCCGAATCAGCCCCAGCATTTT,CASRYRDSPNQPQHF
.,TRBJ1-3,.,TRBV2,TGTGCCAGCAGATCAAGTCAAGCCTCTGGAAACACCATATATTTT,CASRSSQASGNTIYF
.,TRBJ2-2,.,TRBV6-2/TRBV6-3,TGTGCCGGCACAGGGCCGAACACCGGGGAGCTGTTTTTT,CAGTGPNTGELFF
.,TRBJ2-7,few,TRBV7-2,TGTGCCAGCAGCTTACGCGAGACGACCTACGAGCAGTACTTC,CASSLRETTYEQYF
.,TRBJ2-5,many,TRBV28,TGTGCCAGCAGCGACTCGGGGGTGGCGGAAAGAGAGACCCAGTACTTC,CASSDSGVAERETQYF
.,TRBJ1-1,.,TRBV6-2/TRBV6-3,TGTGCCAGCAGTTACTTTGACTTGAACACTGAAGCTTTCTTT,CASSYFDLNTEAFF
TRBD1,TRBJ2-7,many,TRBV30,TGTGCCTGGAGTTCTCCGGGACAGAGACGGTACTTC,CAWSSPGQRRYF
TRBD1,TRBJ2-7,many,TRBV20-1,TGCAGTACCCCGGTGGGACAGGGATCCGAGGGCGAGCAGTACTTC,CSTPVGQGSEGEQYF
TRBD2,TRBJ2-6,many,TRBV28,TGTGCCACGGAGCGGGACCTATCCCTCTCTGGGGCCAACGTCCTGACTTTC,CATERDLSLSGANVLTF
.,TRBJ1-5,many,TRBV20-1,TGCAGTGCTGGGGCAGGGTTTCAGCCCCAGCATTTT,CSAGAGFQPQHF
.,TRBJ1-2,.,TRBV27,TGTGCCAGCAGTTTCCAAGACAGGAACTATGGCTACACCTTC,CASSFQDRNYGYTF
TRBD2,TRBJ2-2,many,TRBV7-8,TGTGCCAGCAGCTCCCGGACTAGGGGCACCGGGGAGCTGTTTTTT,CASSSRTRGTGELFF
TRBD1,TRBJ2-7,.,TRBV10-3,TGTGCCATCAGAGCCGGGACAGCCTACGAGCAGTACTTC,CAIRAGTAYEQYF
.,TRBJ2-7,.,TRBV19,TGTGCCAGTAGTCCCGTTGGAGGGGCTAACTACGAGCAGTACTTC,CASSPVGGANYEQYF
.,TRBJ1-3,.,TRBV6-1,TGTGCCAGCACCCCGGGACACGGTTTTGACACCATATATTTT,CASTPGHGFDTIYF